This T cell receptor (beta chain) was observed in a study of metastatic and nonmetastatic thyroid tumors. Each patient went into thyroid surgery without having received any treatment. Through MiXCR, TCRdb re-clonotyped the PCR reads. This sample has almost 70,000 clones, with 12% to 15% found just once. Germline-derived CDR1 and CDR2 are LNHDA and SQIVND (reference sequence). V was trimmed by 3 bases and J by 5 bases, leaving 10 bases between them. The CDR3 length is 13 residues. The V gene is TRBV19, the J gene TRBJ1-1, with D tentatively TRBD1 (5 bases). The source material was blood. The receptor was isolated from a male donor with papillary thyroid cancer or a benign thyroid nodule (not recorded which). Some clones in this sample may be carry-over from other donors' samples. The CDR3 is CASSMVGPTEAFF. The CDR3 nucleotides are TGTGCCAGTAGTATGGTGGGACCGACTGAAGCTTTCTTT.